A selection of T cell receptor beta chains follows, all from one sample in a study of T-cell reconstitution after alpha-beta-depleted transplantation in children. TCRdb used MiXCR to reprocess the PCR reads, holding one entry per CDR3 protein. The sample includes hundreds of thousands of distinct CDR3 sequences, about a sixth seen only once; the top ten take roughly 27%. Source: PBMCs, mostly from graft donor cells, taken 360 days after TCRalphabeta/CD19-depleted stem cell transplant. The receptors were gathered from a boy in the first two years of life who had a stem cell transplant for Wiskott-Aldrich syndrome, so the T cells may come from the graft donor. Each CDR3 is given with its conserved first and last residue. D genes are given only for firm matches. The size of a clone is reported for some rows only, either as once, few or many, or as a class for expanded clones.

v_call	clone_size	j_call	d_call	cdr3_nt	cdr3_aa
TRBV12-3/TRBV12-4	-	TRBJ2-5	TRBD2	TGTACCAGCAGTCTGACGGGACTAGCGGGAGTCAGCTCAGAGACCCAGTACTTC	CTSSLTGLAGVSSETQYF
TRBV20-1	-	TRBJ1-1	-	TGCAGTGCTAGAGATCGCAGGGGAACGAACACTGAAGCTTTCTTT	CSARDRRGTNTEAFF
TRBV30	-	TRBJ2-7	TRBD2	TGTGCCGGAAAACCGGGACTAGTAAACGAGCAGTACTTC	CAGKPGLVNEQYF
TRBV29-1	many	TRBJ2-1	-	TGCAGCGTTGACTATGAGCAGTTCTTC	CSVDYEQFF
TRBV6-5	-	TRBJ2-1	TRBD2	TGTGCCAGCAGTTGCTCCCCCGTAGTAGCGGGAGCCCCCAATGAGCAGTTCTTC	CASSCSPVVAGAPNEQFF
TRBV4-3	-	TRBJ2-3	-	TGCGCCAGCAGCCAAGATTGGGGTACAGATACGCAGTATTTT	CASSQDWGTDTQYF
TRBV6-1	few	TRBJ1-2	TRBD1	TGTGCCAGCAGCCCCAGCCCTCGGACAGGGAGCAGGATAGCTGCTTTC	CASSPSPRTGSRIAAF
TRBV18	-	TRBJ2-7	TRBD2	TGTGCCAGCTCACCTCTGGCGGGAGGGGCCTACGAGCAGTACTTC	CASSPLAGGAYEQYF
TRBV7-2	many	TRBJ2-7	-	TGTGCCAGCAGCTTAGCCGGGACCGAGCAGTACTTC	CASSLAGTEQYF
TRBV18	-	TRBJ2-5	-	TGTGCCAGCTCATCAGGAGTAGAGACCCAGTACTTC	CASSSGVETQYF
TRBV20-1	-	TRBJ2-7	-	TGCAGTGCTAGTCCAACCCAACAGGGAACCTACGAGCAGTACTTC	CSASPTQQGTYEQYF
TRBV7-2	many	TRBJ2-1	TRBD2	TGTGCCAGCAGCTTGCTAGCGGGAATCTACAATGAGCAGTTCTTC	CASSLLAGIYNEQFF
TRBV28	few	TRBJ2-2	TRBD2	TGTGCCAGCAATGTAGCGGGGGGACCGAACACCGGGGAGCTGTTTTTT	CASNVAGGPNTGELFF
TRBV11-2	-	TRBJ2-5	-	TGTGCCAGCAGCTTAGCCCGGACAGTTAAGACCCAGTACTTC	CASSLARTVKTQYF
TRBV11-2	few	TRBJ2-1	-	TGTGCCAGCAGCTTAGGGGGGAGTAATGAGCAGTTCTTC	CASSLGGSNEQFF
TRBV15	-	TRBJ2-5	-	TGTGCCACCAGCAGAGAACTCGGACTACCACGAGAGACCCAGTACTTC	CATSRELGLPRETQYF
TRBV18	-	TRBJ2-6	-	TGTGCCAGCTCACCATTTGTTGAGACGGCTGGGGCCAACGTCCTGACTTTC	CASSPFVETAGANVLTF
TRBV4-1	many	TRBJ2-1	TRBD1	TGCGCCAGCAGCCAGCCAGACAGGGCCTACAATGAGCAGTTCTTC	CASSQPDRAYNEQFF
TRBV27	-	TRBJ2-1	TRBD2	TGTGCCAGCAGTTCCGAACACATAGCGGGATCCAATGAGCAGTTCTTC	CASSSEHIAGSNEQFF
TRBV10-3	few	TRBJ2-7	-	TGTGCCATCAGTGAGTTTAGACAAACGCGCTACGAGCAGTACTTC	CAISEFRQTRYEQYF
TRBV18	few	TRBJ2-6	-	TGTGCCAGCTCACTGTCGGCTGGGGCCAACGTCCTGACTTTC	CASSLSAGANVLTF
TRBV27	-	TRBJ2-7	TRBD2	TGTGCCAGCAGTCCATCTGGACGGGGGGGGGAGCAGTACTTC	CASSPSGRGGEQYF
TRBV5-1	few	TRBJ2-7	TRBD1	TGCGCCAGCAGCTTGGGGACAGGGCTAATGGTTTCCTACGAGCAGTACTTC	CASSLGTGLMVSYEQYF
TRBV12-3/TRBV12-4	-	TRBJ2-5	-	TGTGCCAGCAGTCCCTACGGAGGGCGCGCGTGGGGGACCCAGTACTTC	CASSPYGGRAWGTQYF
TRBV28	-	TRBJ2-1	-	TGTGCCAGCAGTCTCCTAGCAGATGAGCAGTTCTTC	CASSLLADEQFF
TRBV5-1	few	TRBJ2-1	-	TGCGCCAGCAGCTACAAAGACAGCTCCTACAATGAGCAGTTCTTC	CASSYKDSSYNEQFF
TRBV4-1	-	TRBJ2-2	-	TGCGCCAGCAGTCATCCGGGACGGCAGAACACCGGGGAGCTGTTTTTT	CASSHPGRQNTGELFF
TRBV24-1	-	TRBJ2-5	-	TGTGCCACCAGTGATTTTGGGCGAGGAGAGGAGACCCAGTACTTC	CATSDFGRGEETQYF
TRBV15	-	TRBJ2-5	-	TGTGCCACCAGCAGAGATCTTGACCGAGAGACCCAGTACTTC	CATSRDLDRETQYF
TRBV7-9	-	TRBJ2-2	-	TGTGCCAGCAGCACCTGGGGCAGGAACACCGGGGAGCTGTTTTTT	CASSTWGRNTGELFF
TRBV6-6	many	TRBJ1-1	-	TGTGCCAGCAGTTTCGGACCTTTTGAAGCTTTCTTT	CASSFGPFEAFF
TRBV9	few	TRBJ1-3	-	TGTGCCAGCAGCGTTGCGGGGTTTGGAAACACCATATATTTT	CASSVAGFGNTIYF
TRBV7-2	-	TRBJ2-3	-	TGTGCCAGCAGCTTAGGGAGTTCTTGGGGGGATACGCAGTATTTT	CASSLGSSWGDTQYF
TRBV7-9	-	TRBJ1-4	-	TGTGCCAGCAGCTTAGGGACCGAGATAGAAAAACTGTTTTTT	CASSLGTEIEKLFF
TRBV20-1	-	TRBJ2-5	TRBD1	TGCAGTGCCTATTCAGGGACAGGGAGAGAGACCCAGTACTTC	CSAYSGTGRETQYF
TRBV24-1	few	TRBJ2-2	TRBD1	TGTGCCACCAGTGTCGCCCGACAGGGAAAGAACACCGGGGAGCTGTTTTTT	CATSVARQGKNTGELFF
TRBV5-1	-	TRBJ2-3	TRBD2	TGCGCCAGCACCACGACTAGCGGGAGCGGCACAGATACGCAGTATTTT	CASTTTSGSGTDTQYF
TRBV5-1	many	TRBJ2-5	TRBD1	TGCGCCAGCAGCTTGGAATGGACAGGGGGTTCAGAGACCCAGTACTTC	CASSLEWTGGSETQYF
TRBV27	-	TRBJ1-4	-	TGTGCCAGTGCCCTATGGGGGGCTAATGAAAAACTGTTTTTT	CASALWGANEKLFF
TRBV4-3	-	TRBJ2-3	-	TGCGCCAGCAGCCATGGACAGTCTAGCACAGATACGCAGTATTTT	CASSHGQSSTDTQYF
TRBV5-1	few	TRBJ2-1	-	TGCGCCAGCAGCTTGGACAGGCCCTCCTACAATGAGCAGTTCTTC	CASSLDRPSYNEQFF
TRBV4-1	-	TRBJ2-5	TRBD1	TGCGCCAGCAGCCAAGATGCTCGGGACAGGGGGGAGACCCAGTACTTC	CASSQDARDRGETQYF
TRBV5-1	-	TRBJ2-3	-	TGCGCCAGCAGCCCCCAACGAAGATATAGCACAGATACGCAGTATTTT	CASSPQRRYSTDTQYF
TRBV4-1	few	TRBJ2-5	-	TGCGCCAGCAGCCAAGCCGTCCCGGAGACCCAGTACTTC	CASSQAVPETQYF
TRBV24-1	few	TRBJ2-1	-	TGTGCCACCAGCAACGCAAGGGCCATCAATGAGCAGTTCTTC	CATSNARAINEQFF
TRBV5-1	-	TRBJ1-2	-	TGCGCCAGCAGCTTGGCGGTAGGGAACTATGGCTACACCTTC	CASSLAVGNYGYTF
TRBV29-1	-	TRBJ2-1	-	TGCAGCGTTGAAGATGCCGGAAGCTCCTACAATGAGCAGTTCTTC	CSVEDAGSSYNEQFF
TRBV19	few	TRBJ2-3	-	TGTGCCAGTAGTATCTGGGGAGATACGCAGTATTTT	CASSIWGDTQYF
TRBV3-1	-	TRBJ1-3	-	TGTGCCAGCAGCCACGGCTCTGGAAACACCATATATTTT	CASSHGSGNTIYF
TRBV15	-	TRBJ2-7	-	TGTGCCACCAGCACACAGGGTATAGGCTCCTACGAGCAGTACTTC	CATSTQGIGSYEQYF
TRBV20-1	-	TRBJ2-1	-	TGCAGTGCTACTAGTCTCGAGGGTGGTAACAATGAGCAGTTCTTC	CSATSLEGGNNEQFF
TRBV7-6	few	TRBJ2-7	TRBD1	TGTGCCAGCAGCGCCGGACCGGACAGGGGGCGCAGCGAGCAGTACTTC	CASSAGPDRGRSEQYF
TRBV4-1	-	TRBJ2-7	TRBD1	TGCGCCAGCAGCCAAATTCCGGGACAGGGAACCTACGAGCAGTACTTC	CASSQIPGQGTYEQYF
TRBV5-1	few	TRBJ1-1	-	TGCGCCAGCAGCTTTACAGTTGGCACTGAAGCTTTCTTT	CASSFTVGTEAFF